This T cell receptor (beta chain) was sequenced in a study of T cells after somatic rescue of genetic block. The V and J ends lost 7 bases and 3 bases, in that order; junction bases with no gene match: 6. Germline values: CDR1 ENHRY, CDR2 SYGVKD. This CDR3 comprises 13 residues. The data were produced by immunoSEQ multiplex PCR, yet TCRdb's version contains in-frame clones alone and is incomplete. The table records about 15,000 clones, around 70% of them present only once. The sequenced sample consisted of peripheral blood mononuclear cells (PBMCs). This sequence originates from a boy younger than 18. V gene TRBV10-3 combines with J gene TRBJ2-7; 7 bases align to TRBD1. The CDR3 loop is CAITSTGYYEQYF. CDR3 sequence (DNA): TGTGCCATCACCTCGACAGGGTACTACGAGCAGTACTTC.